The 27 T cell receptor beta chains given below trace back to one sample, sequenced in a study of blood T cell repertoires in COVID-19. Repertoires were generated with immunoSEQ multiplex PCR, while TCRdb's copy carries only in-frame clones and drops some. The sample lists about 410,000 clones; over 85% were seen once. Sequenced input: PBMCs or T cells enriched from blood (not recorded which). These receptors were obtained from a woman in her thirties who had recovered from COVID-19.

The V and J genes are TRBV27 and TRBJ2-2, with 10 bases fitting TRBD2. With V trimmed by 6 bases and J by 6 bases, 4 bases remained unmatched. CDR3 length equals 14 residues. The germline V gene has CDR1 MNHEY and CDR2 SMNVEV (reference sequence). As DNA, the CDR3 is TGTGCCAGCAGGCTAGCGGGAGCGCCCGGGGAGCTGTTTTTT. It translates to CASRLAGAPGELFF.

The gene calls are TRBV6-5 and TRBJ2-7, with TRBD1 matching over 10 bases. This CDR3 is 13 amino acids long. The J segment lost 3 bases and the V segment lost 8 bases, leaving 4 bases of the junction unmatched. The germline gives CDR1 MNHEY, CDR2 SVGAGI. This chain's CDR3 is CASHRDRGYEQYF. CDR3 bases: TGTGCCAGCCACCGGGACAGGGGCTACGAGCAGTACTTC.

V usage is TRBV28 and J usage is TRBJ1-3, with D unresolved. V lost 5 bases, J lost 4 bases, and 15 bases lay in between. The CDR3 spans 15 residues. Germline V gene sequence: CDR1 MDHEN, CDR2 SYDVKM. This chain's CDR3 is CASSTRVIGGNTIYF. Written as DNA, the CDR3 is TGTGCCAGCAGTACTAGGGTCATCGGAGGAAACACCATATATTTT.

The chain recombines TRBV21-1 with TRBJ2-5; TRBD1 is the table's D call, not checked against the DNA. TRBV21-1 is shown as a pseudogene. CDR3 length: 15 amino acids. In nucleotides, the CDR3 is TGTGCCAGCAGCTCGGACAGGGGGCGCGGAGAGACCCAGTACTTC. Translation gives CASSSDRGRGETQYF.

This sequence joins TRBV19 and TRBJ2-3; TRBD2 aligns across 14 bases. The CDR3 extends over 19 amino acids. V was pared by 5 bases and J by 1 base, with 11 bases of the junction left unmatched. CDR1 LNHDA and CDR2 SQIVND come from the germline V gene (reference sequence). CDR3 residues: CASSPPPGLAGAGTDTQYF. In DNA form, the CDR3 reads TGTGCCAGTAGTCCTCCGCCGGGACTAGCGGGAGCCGGCACAGATACGCAGTATTTT.

The V call is TRBV27, the J call TRBJ2-3; 12 nucleotides align to TRBD2. The CDR3 consists of 16 residues. The V gene end was trimmed by 7 bases and the J gene end by 6 bases; junction bases not matched to a gene: 11. The germline V gene encodes CDR1 MNHEY and CDR2 SMNVEV (reference sequence). This CDR3 reads CASTHLLAGGRDTQYF. The CDR3 DNA follows: TGTGCCAGCACCCACCTTCTAGCGGGGGGGCGGGATACGCAGTATTTT.

The CDR3 sequence is CASTDGGWNTGELFF. The DNA for the CDR3 is TGCGCCAGTACTGACGGGGGTTGGAACACCGGGGAGCTGTTTTTT. The chain joins TRBV5-1 to TRBJ2-2; possibly TRBD2 for D (6 bases). V lost 8 bases to trimming and J lost 1 base, with 15 bases between them. The germline V gene has CDR1 SGHRS and CDR2 YFSETQ. There are 15 residues in the CDR3.

The rearrangement links TRBV7-5 to TRBJ1-1; TRBD1 is the table's D call and was not checked against the DNA. TRBV7-5 is a known pseudogene. There are 15 residues in the CDR3. CDR3 residues: CARSLETATNTEAFF. DNA of the CDR3: TGTGCCAGAAGCTTAGAAACAGCTACGAACACTGAAGCTTTCTTT.

This clone was detected once. The V and J genes are TRBV7-8 and TRBJ2-3; 10 positions match TRBD2. The germline V gene encodes CDR1 SGHVS and CDR2 FQNEAQ. The CDR3 length is 15 residues. V shed 4 bases and J 1 base; nucleotides not matched to a gene: 2. In DNA, the CDR3 is TGTGCCAGCAGCTACCTAGCGGGGGGCACAGATACGCAGTATTTT. Translated, it gives CASSYLAGGTDTQYF.

A few counts support this clone. The rearrangement joins TRBV10-3 to TRBJ1-5; 10 nucleotides agree with TRBD1. J lost 3 bases, V lost 6 bases, and 5 bases had no gene match. The CDR3 covers 15 residues. From germline, CDR1 is ENHRY and CDR2 SYGVKD. CDR3 region: CAISPGTGDNQPQHF. DNA of the CDR3: TGTGCCATCAGCCCCGGGACAGGGGACAATCAGCCCCAGCATTTT.

J is TRBJ2-1 and V is TRBV24-1; 15 bases are a match to TRBD2. The CDR3 length is 16 residues. Germline assignment: CDR1 KGHDR and CDR2 SFDVKD. The ends lost 4 bases at V and 8 bases at J; junction bases unmatched: 5. CDR3 coding DNA: TGTGCCACCAGTGACCCGGGACTAGCGGGAGGTCATGAGCAGTTCTTC. It is translated as CATSDPGLAGGHEQFF.

The chain recombines TRBV5-1 with TRBJ1-1; D unclear. Germline-derived CDR1 and CDR2 are SGHRS and YFSETQ. The V and J ends lost 4 bases and 0 bases respectively, with 10 bases between them. This CDR3 spans 14 amino acids. Here the CDR3 reads CASSLDFMNTEAFF. As DNA, the CDR3 is TGCGCCAGCAGCCTGGACTTCATGAACACTGAAGCTTTCTTT.

The rearrangement links TRBV4-1 to TRBJ1-3, with D unresolved. V shed 1 base and J shed 0 bases, with 7 bases lying between them. Per the germline V gene, CDR1 is MGHRA and CDR2 is YSYEKL. The CDR3 totals 15 residues. CDR3 sequence: CASSQGAYSGNTIYF. CDR3 coding DNA: TGCGCCAGCAGCCAAGGCGCGTACTCTGGAAACACCATATATTTT.

The chain uses TRBV7-3 and TRBJ2-6, with D maybe TRBD1 (6 bases). V was shortened by 1 base and J by 4 bases, with 14 bases between the two germline ends. Germline CDR1 is SGHTA and CDR2 is FQGTGA. This CDR3 comprises 17 residues. CDR3 protein: CASSLMGRGTGANVLTF. CDR3 nucleotide sequence: TGTGCCAGCAGCTTAATGGGCAGGGGAACGGGGGCCAACGTCCTGACTTTC.

The rearrangement links TRBV7-3 to TRBJ2-7; a possible D gene is TRBD1 (5 bases). Trimming cost V 1 base and J 7 bases, with 11 bases left between them. Germline V gene data show CDR1 as SGHTA and CDR2 as FQGTGA. This CDR3 comprises 13 residues. CDR3 residues: CASSLNRLGEQYF. Here the CDR3 DNA reads TGTGCCAGCAGCTTAAACAGGTTGGGGGAGCAGTACTTC.

The CDR3 spells CASSAFPGNNQPQHF. The CDR3 DNA reads TGCGCCAGCAGCGCCTTTCCGGGGAACAATCAGCCCCAGCATTTT. The chain recombines TRBV5-1 with TRBJ1-5, with D unresolved. V lost 4 bases and J 3 bases, leaving 14 bases between the germline ends. The germline V gene has CDR1 SGHRS and CDR2 YFSETQ. The length of the CDR3 is 15 residues.

This clone occurred a few times. The chain recombines TRBV5-1 with TRBJ1-2, with D possibly being TRBD1 (6 bases). The CDR3 extends over 14 amino acids. Germline CDR1 SGHRS, CDR2 YFSETQ. The V end lost 2 bases, the J end lost 2 bases, and 10 bases lay between the germline ends. CDR3 in DNA: TGCGCCAGCAGCTTATTCGGACAGAACTATGGCTACACCTTC. Translation: CASSLFGQNYGYTF.

The CDR3 protein is CASSQGSGGQFF. The CDR3 DNA reads TGTGCCAGCTCCCAAGGTTCGGGGGGGCAGTTCTTC. The rearrangement links TRBV18 to TRBJ2-1; 7 positions agree with TRBD2. V was pared by 6 bases and J by 12 bases, with 8 bases of the junction left unmatched. The CDR3 runs to 12 residues. The germline V gene encodes CDR1 KGHSH and CDR2 LQKENI.

The chain uses TRBV27 and TRBJ2-1, with 7 nucleotides matching TRBD1. CDR1 is MNHEY, CDR2 SMNVEV, per germline (reference sequence). The CDR3 has 14 amino acids. J was trimmed by 6 bases and V by 6 bases; bases with no gene match: 8. CDR3 protein: CASSIRGIGNEQFF. CDR3 coding DNA: TGTGCCAGCAGCATCAGGGGGATCGGCAATGAGCAGTTCTTC.

This chain joins TRBV19 and TRBJ2-1, with a weak D call TRBD1 (6 bases). The CDR3 is 13 amino acids. Per germline, CDR1 LNHDA and CDR2 SQIVND (reference sequence). Between the trimmed V and J ends, which lost 6 bases and 10 bases, there was a span of 16 bases. The CDR3 region is CASRGQGPNEQFF. The DNA of the CDR3 is TGTGCCAGTAGGGGGCAGGGGCCCAACGAGCAGTTCTTC.

The chain carries TRBV5-1 and TRBJ2-2, with 7 bases that match TRBD2. The CDR3 is made up of 15 amino acids. Germline V CDR1 and CDR2: SGHRS, YFSETQ. V lost 3 bases and J lost 3; bases outside the gene matches: 5. CDR3 protein: CASSSGGSDTGELFF. CDR3 coding DNA: TGCGCCAGCAGCTCGGGGGGATCGGACACCGGGGAGCTGTTTTTT.

The rearrangement uses TRBV10-3 and TRBJ2-7; maybe TRBD1 (5 bases). CDR3 length: 15 residues. Trimming took 5 bases from V and 12 from J, leaving 26 bases between them. The germline CDR1 and CDR2 sequences are ENHRY and SYGVKD. Here the CDR3 reads CAISSLTESPNGTYF. CDR3 coding DNA: TGTGCCATCAGTTCTTTGACAGAATCCCCGAACGGAACGTACTTC.

This rearrangement joins TRBV6-5 to TRBJ2-3; 12 bases line up with TRBD2. Unmatched junction bases numbered 2, after V lost 6 bases and J lost 1 base. The CDR3 is 15 amino acids. Germline V gene data show CDR1 as MNHEY and CDR2 as SVGAGI. This CDR3 reads CASRLAGGGTDTQYF. CDR3 nucleotide sequence: TGTGCCAGCAGGCTAGCGGGGGGGGGCACAGATACGCAGTATTTT.

The chain joins TRBV9 to TRBJ2-5; tentatively, D is TRBD2 (6 bases). Trimming removed 3 bases from V and 2 bases from J, with 8 bases in between. The length of the CDR3 is 13 residues. The germline CDR1 and CDR2 sequences are SGDLS and YYNGEE. The CDR3 loop is CASSAGTQETQYF. The CDR3, as DNA: TGTGCCAGCAGCGCCGGGACTCAAGAGACCCAGTACTTC.

A single count supports this clone. The chain links TRBV5-4 to TRBJ1-2; D is perhaps TRBD1 (5 bases). The germline gives CDR1 SGHNT, CDR2 YYREEE (reference sequence). The CDR3 spans 13 residues. V was clipped by 5 bases and J by 5 bases, with 13 bases between them. CDR3 sequence: CASRAGHPYGYTF. In DNA, the CDR3 is TGTGCCAGCAGGGCCGGACACCCGTATGGCTACACCTTC.

The chain uses TRBV6-6 and TRBJ2-3; 7 nucleotides match TRBD1. This CDR3 contains 16 residues. The germline CDR1 and CDR2 sequences are MNHNY and SVGAGI (reference sequence). V lost 5 bases to trimming and J lost 2 bases; unmatched junction nucleotides: 10. This chain's CDR3 is CASSPQDRTITDTQYF. The CDR3 DNA is TGTGCCAGCAGTCCCCAGGACAGGACCATCACAGATACGCAGTATTTT.

V is TRBV30 and J is TRBJ1-2; 7 bases align to TRBD1. CDR1 GTSNPN and CDR2 SVGIG come from the germline V gene (reference sequence). The CDR3 runs 15 residues. Trimming took 0 bases from V and 5 from J; bases not matched to a gene: 9. CDR3 DNA: TGTGCCTGGAGTGTACGGACAGGTAGAGCGTATGGCTACACCTTC. This gives the protein CAWSVRTGRAYGYTF.